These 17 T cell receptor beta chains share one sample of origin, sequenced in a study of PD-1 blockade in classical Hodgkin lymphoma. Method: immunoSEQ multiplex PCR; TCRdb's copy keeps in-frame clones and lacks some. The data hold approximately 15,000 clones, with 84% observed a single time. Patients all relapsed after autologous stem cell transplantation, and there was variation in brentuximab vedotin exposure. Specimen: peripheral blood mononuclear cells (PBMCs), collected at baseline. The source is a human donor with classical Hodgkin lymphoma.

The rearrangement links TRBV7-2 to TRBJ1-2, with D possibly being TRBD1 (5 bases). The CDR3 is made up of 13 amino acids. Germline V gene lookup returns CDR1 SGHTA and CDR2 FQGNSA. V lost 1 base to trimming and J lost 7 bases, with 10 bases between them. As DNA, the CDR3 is TGTGCCAGCAGCTTAGACAGGAGGACTGGCTACACCTTC. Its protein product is CASSLDRRTGYTF.

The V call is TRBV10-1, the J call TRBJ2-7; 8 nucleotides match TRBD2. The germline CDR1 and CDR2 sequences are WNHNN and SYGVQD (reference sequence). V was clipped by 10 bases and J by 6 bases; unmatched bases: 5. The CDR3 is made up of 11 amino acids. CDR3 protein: CANRTSGEQYF. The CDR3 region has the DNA TGCGCCAACAGAACTAGCGGCGAGCAGTACTTC.

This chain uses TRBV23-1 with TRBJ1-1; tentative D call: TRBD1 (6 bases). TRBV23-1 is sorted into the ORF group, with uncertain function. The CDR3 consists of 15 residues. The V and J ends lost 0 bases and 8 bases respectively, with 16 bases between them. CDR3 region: CASSQSMVDDREAFF. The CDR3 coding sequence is TGCGCCAGCAGTCAATCTATGGTTGACGACAGGGAAGCTTTCTTT.

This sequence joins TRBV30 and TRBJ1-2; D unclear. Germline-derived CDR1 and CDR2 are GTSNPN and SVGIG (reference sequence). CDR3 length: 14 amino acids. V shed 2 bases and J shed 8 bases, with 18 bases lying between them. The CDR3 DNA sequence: TGTGCCTGGAGTTCCGGCCGCCCCCTCCGGGGCTACACCTTC. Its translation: CAWSSGRPLRGYTF.

CDR3 coding DNA: TGTGCCAGCAGCGTAGCCGGGGACTTTTACAATGAGCAGTTCTTC. As protein: CASSVAGDFYNEQFF. The chain couples TRBV9 to TRBJ2-1; tentatively, D is TRBD2 (6 bases). The V and J ends lost 0 bases and 4 bases respectively, with 11 bases between them. The length of the CDR3 is 15 residues. Germline CDR1 and CDR2: SGDLS and YYNGEE.

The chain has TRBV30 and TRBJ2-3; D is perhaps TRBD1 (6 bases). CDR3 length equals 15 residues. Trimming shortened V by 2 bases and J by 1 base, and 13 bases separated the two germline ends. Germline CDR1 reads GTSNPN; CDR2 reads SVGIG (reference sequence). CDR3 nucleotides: TGTGCCTGGAGTACCGGACAGATCCGCACAGATACGCAGTATTTT. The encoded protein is CAWSTGQIRTDTQYF.

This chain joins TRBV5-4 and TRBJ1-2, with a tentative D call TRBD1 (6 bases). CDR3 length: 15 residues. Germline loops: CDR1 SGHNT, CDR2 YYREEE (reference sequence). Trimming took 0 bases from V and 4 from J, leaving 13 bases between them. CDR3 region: CASSLVGGRGYGYTF. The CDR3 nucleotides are TGTGCCAGCAGCTTGGTGGGGGGGCGCGGCTATGGCTACACCTTC.

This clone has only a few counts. The CDR3 DNA sequence: TGTGCCAGCAGCTTGGGCATGAACACTGAAGCTTTCTTT. Translation: CASSLGMNTEAFF. V usage is TRBV7-9 and J usage is TRBJ1-1; D is undetermined. Germline CDR1 is SEHNR and CDR2 is FQNEAQ (reference sequence). Trimming removed 3 bases at V and 0 bases at J, with 5 bases between. The CDR3 contains 13 residues.

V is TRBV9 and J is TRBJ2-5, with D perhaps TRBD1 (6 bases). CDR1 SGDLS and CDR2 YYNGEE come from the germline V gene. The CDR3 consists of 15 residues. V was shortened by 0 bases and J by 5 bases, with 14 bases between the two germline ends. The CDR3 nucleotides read TGTGCCAGCAGCGTAGCGGCAGGGGTGCAGGAGACCCAGTACTTC. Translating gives CASSVAAGVQETQYF.

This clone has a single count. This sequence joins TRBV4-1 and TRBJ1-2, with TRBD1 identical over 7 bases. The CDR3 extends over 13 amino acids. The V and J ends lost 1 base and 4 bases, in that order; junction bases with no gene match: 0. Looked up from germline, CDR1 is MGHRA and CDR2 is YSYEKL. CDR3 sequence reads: CASSQGDSYGYTF. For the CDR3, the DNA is TGCGCCAGCAGCCAAGGGGACAGCTATGGCTACACCTTC.

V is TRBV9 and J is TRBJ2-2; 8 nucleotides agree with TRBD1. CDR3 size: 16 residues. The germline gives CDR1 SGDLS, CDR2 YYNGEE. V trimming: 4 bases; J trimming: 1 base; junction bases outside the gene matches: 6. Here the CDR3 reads CASSPRGQGNTGELFF. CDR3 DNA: TGTGCCAGCAGCCCGAGAGGACAGGGGAACACCGGGGAGCTGTTTTTT.

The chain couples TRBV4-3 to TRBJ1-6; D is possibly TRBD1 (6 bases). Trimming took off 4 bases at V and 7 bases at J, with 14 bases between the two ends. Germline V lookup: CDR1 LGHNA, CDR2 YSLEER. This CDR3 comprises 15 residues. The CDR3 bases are TGCGCCAGCAGCCTTTACAGGGAGGAGAATTCACCCCTCCACTTT. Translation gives CASSLYREENSPLHF.

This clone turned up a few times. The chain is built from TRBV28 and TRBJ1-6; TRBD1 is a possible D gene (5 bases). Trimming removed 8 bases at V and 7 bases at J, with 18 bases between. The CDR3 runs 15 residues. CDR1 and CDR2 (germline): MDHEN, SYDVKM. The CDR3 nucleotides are TGTGCCAGCTTCCGAACGGGGGTGGGGAATTCACCCCTCCACTTT. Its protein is CASFRTGVGNSPLHF.

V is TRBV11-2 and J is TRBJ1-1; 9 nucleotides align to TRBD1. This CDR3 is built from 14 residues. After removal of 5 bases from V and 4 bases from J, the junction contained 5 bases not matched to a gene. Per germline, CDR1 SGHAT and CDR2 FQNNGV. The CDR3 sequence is CASSPTGGSTEAFF. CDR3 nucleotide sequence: TGTGCCAGCAGCCCGACAGGGGGAAGCACTGAAGCTTTCTTT.

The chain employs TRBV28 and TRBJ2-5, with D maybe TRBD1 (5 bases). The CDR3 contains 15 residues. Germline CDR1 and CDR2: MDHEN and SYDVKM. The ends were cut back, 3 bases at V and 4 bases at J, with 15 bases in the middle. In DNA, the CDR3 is TGTGCCAGCAGTTTGGGGAAGGGGCTAGGAGAGACCCAGTACTTC. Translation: CASSLGKGLGETQYF.

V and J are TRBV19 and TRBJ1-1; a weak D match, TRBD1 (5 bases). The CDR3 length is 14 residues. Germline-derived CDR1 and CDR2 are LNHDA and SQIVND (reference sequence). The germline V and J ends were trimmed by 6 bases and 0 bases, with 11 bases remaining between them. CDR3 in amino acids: CASSPGRMNTEAFF. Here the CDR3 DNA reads TGTGCCAGTAGCCCGGGACGGATGAACACTGAAGCTTTCTTT.

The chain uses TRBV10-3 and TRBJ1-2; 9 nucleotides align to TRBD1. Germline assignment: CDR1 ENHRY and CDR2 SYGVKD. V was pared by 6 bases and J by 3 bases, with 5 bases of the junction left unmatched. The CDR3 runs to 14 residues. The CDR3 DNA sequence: TGTGCCATCAGCGGGACAGGGTACTACTATGGCTACACCTTC. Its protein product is CAISGTGYYYGYTF.